This TCR beta chain was captured by sequencing in a study of cytomegalovirus exposure and HLA in healthy donors. The wider study: An analysis done earlier identified 95 million to 140 million unique TCR beta sequences from about 179 million T cells. Study-level findings and limits: The authors considered a cluster of highly shared sequence variants likely to be a sequencing artifact. Further analysis, carried out later, found HLA-associated TCR beta chains more clonally expanded than equally common other chains.

A remark on this clone: Its target is not known.

The CDR3 is made up of 14 amino acids. In germline, CDR1 is SGDLS, CDR2 YYNGEE. Trimming took off 4 bases at V and 6 bases at J, with 16 bases between the two ends. This PCR relied on a set of 60 Vbeta primers and 13 Jbeta primers. Only in-frame clones appear in the TCRdb table, and some are missing; sequencing was by immunoSEQ multiplex PCR. The table lists some 60,000 clones, with roughly 5.4% in the top ten. This sequence originates from a man younger than 45 in good health and CMV-seropositive. The chain couples TRBV9 to TRBJ1-2, with D perhaps matching TRBD1 (6 bases). Sequencing used PBMCs. CDR3: CASSPQRAGDGYTF. Here the CDR3 DNA reads TGTGCCAGCAGCCCTCAAAGGGCAGGGGATGGCTACACCTTC. Full variable domain (rest looked up from reference TRBV9 and TRBJ1-2): DSGVTQTPKHLITATGQRVTLRCSPRSGDLSVYWYQQSLDQGLQFLIQYYNGEERAKGNILERFSAQQFPDLHSELNLSSLELGDSALYFCASSPQRAGDGYTFGSGTRLTVV.